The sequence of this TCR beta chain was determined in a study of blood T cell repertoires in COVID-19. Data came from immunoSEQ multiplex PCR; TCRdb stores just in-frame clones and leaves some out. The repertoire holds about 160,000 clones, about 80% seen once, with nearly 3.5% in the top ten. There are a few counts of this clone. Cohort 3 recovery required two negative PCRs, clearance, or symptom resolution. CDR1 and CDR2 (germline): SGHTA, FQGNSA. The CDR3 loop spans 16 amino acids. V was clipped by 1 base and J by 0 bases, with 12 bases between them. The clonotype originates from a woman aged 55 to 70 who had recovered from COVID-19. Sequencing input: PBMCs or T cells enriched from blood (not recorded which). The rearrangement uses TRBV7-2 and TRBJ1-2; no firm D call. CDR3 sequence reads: CASSLDGNGANYGYTF. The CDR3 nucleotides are TGTGCCAGCAGCTTAGACGGAAACGGAGCTAACTATGGCTACACCTTC.